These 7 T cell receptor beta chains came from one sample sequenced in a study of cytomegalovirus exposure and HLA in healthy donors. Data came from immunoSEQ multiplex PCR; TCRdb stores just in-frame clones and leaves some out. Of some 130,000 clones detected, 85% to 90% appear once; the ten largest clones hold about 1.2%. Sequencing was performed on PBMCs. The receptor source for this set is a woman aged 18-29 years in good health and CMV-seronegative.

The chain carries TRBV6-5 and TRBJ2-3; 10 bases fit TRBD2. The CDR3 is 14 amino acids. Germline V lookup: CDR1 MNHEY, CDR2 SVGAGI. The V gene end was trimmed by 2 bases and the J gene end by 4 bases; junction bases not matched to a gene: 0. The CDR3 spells CASSYLAGADTQYF. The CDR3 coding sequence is TGTGCCAGCAGTTACCTAGCGGGGGCAGATACGCAGTATTTT.

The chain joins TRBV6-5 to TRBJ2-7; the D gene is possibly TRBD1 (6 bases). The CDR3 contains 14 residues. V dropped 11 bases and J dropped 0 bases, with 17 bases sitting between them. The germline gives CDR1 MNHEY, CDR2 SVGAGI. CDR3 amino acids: CAARGGRSSYEQYF. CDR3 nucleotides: TGTGCCGCACGAGGGGGTAGAAGCTCCTACGAGCAGTACTTC.

The CDR3 reads CASSQASGILQETQYF. The CDR3, as DNA: TGCGCCAGCAGCCAAGCTAGCGGAATCCTCCAAGAGACCCAGTACTTC. The J gene is TRBJ2-5, the V gene TRBV4-1; TRBD2 agrees at 7 bases. Germline V lookup: CDR1 MGHRA, CDR2 YSYEKL. With 1 base clipped from V and 1 base from J, the junction kept 6 bases outside the gene matches. The CDR3 is 16 amino acids.

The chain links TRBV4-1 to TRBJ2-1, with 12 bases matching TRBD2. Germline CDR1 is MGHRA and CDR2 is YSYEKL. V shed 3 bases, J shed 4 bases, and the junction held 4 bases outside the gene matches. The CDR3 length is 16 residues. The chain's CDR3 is CASSHTSGGRYNEQFF. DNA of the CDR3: TGCGCCAGCAGCCATACTAGCGGGGGGCGATACAATGAGCAGTTCTTC.

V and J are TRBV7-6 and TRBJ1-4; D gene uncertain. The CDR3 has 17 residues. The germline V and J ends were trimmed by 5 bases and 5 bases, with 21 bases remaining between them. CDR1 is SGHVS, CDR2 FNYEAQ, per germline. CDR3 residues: CASSDLREGQGNEKLFF. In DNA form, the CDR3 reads TGTGCCAGCAGCGATCTTCGGGAGGGCCAAGGGAATGAAAAACTGTTTTTT. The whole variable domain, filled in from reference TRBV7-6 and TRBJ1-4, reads GAGVSQSPRYKVTKRGQDVALRCDPISGHVSLYWYRQALGQGPEFLTYFNYEAQQDKSGLPNDRFSAERPEGSISTLTIQRTEQRDSAMYRCASSDLREGQGNEKLFFGSGTQLSVL.

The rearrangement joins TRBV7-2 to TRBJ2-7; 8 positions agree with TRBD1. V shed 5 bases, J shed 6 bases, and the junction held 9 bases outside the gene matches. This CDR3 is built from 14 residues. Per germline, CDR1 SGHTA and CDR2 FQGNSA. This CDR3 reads CASSPRTGIVEQYF. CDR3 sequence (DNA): TGTGCCAGCAGCCCCAGGACAGGGATTGTCGAGCAGTACTTC.

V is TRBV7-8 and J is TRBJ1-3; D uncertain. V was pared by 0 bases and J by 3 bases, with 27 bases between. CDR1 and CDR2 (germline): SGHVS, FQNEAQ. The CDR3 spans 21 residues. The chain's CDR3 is CASSLARVLPTGPNLGNTIYF. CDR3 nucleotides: TGTGCCAGCAGCTTAGCGCGGGTCCTTCCTACCGGGCCCAACCTTGGAAACACCATATATTTT.